The 27 T cell receptor beta chains below all came from one sample that was sequenced in a study of blood T cell repertoires in COVID-19. Using immunoSEQ multiplex PCR, the repertoire was profiled, and TCRdb retains in-frame clones only, with some absent. The sample lists roughly 58,000 clones, over 75% occurring once. Sequenced sample: peripheral blood. Receptors were obtained from a man aged 55 to 70 with COVID-19, enrolled during active disease.

The chain employs TRBV2 and TRBJ1-5; 10 bases agree with TRBD1. This CDR3 has 18 amino acids. V lost 5 bases to trimming and J lost 5 bases; unmatched junction nucleotides: 15. Germline-derived CDR1 and CDR2 are SNHLY and FYNNEI. CDR3 coding DNA: TGTGCCAGCAGTAACCCTATCGAGGGACAGGGGAGGCATCAGCCCCAGCATTTT. It specifies CASSNPIEGQGRHQPQHF.

The V and J genes are TRBV5-1 and TRBJ2-3; no reliable D call. With 4 bases removed from V and 1 base from J, the gap between germline ends came to 10 bases. The CDR3 has 14 residues. CDR1 SGHRS and CDR2 YFSETQ come from the germline V gene. In DNA, the CDR3 is TGCGCCAGCAGCCCGACGGCGGGCACAGATACGCAGTATTTT. It is translated as CASSPTAGTDTQYF. The complete variable domain, with remaining parts taken from reference TRBV5-1 and TRBJ2-3, reads KAGVTQTPRYLIKTRGQQVTLSCSPISGHRSVSWYQQTPGQGLQFLFEYFSETQRNKGNFPGRFSGRQFSNSRSEMNVSTLELGDSALYLCASSPTAGTDTQYFGPGTRLTVL.

This clone was seen only a few times. The chain carries TRBV6-5 and TRBJ1-1; D perhaps matches TRBD1 (6 bases). Germline V gene lookup returns CDR1 MNHEY and CDR2 SVGAGI. V lost 2 bases to trimming and J lost 6 bases, with 13 bases between them. CDR3 size: 14 residues. This CDR3 reads CASSYVQGYAEAFF. In nucleotides, the CDR3 is TGTGCCAGCAGTTACGTTCAGGGGTACGCTGAAGCTTTCTTT.

The chain links TRBV14 to TRBJ2-3; 10 nucleotides line up with TRBD1. This CDR3 region has 18 residues. The germline CDR1 and CDR2 sequences are SGHDN and FVKESK. The trim removed 2 bases at V and 4 bases at J, leaving 12 bases unmatched. The CDR3: CASSQPSRQGANADTQYF. In DNA, the CDR3 is TGTGCCAGCAGCCAACCTAGCAGACAGGGGGCGAACGCAGATACGCAGTATTTT.

V gene TRBV18 combines with J gene TRBJ1-1, with D maybe TRBD1 (6 bases). Germline CDR1 and CDR2: KGHSH and LQKENI. V was cut by 0 bases and J by 2 bases, with 10 bases left in between. The CDR3 length is 15 residues. CDR3 sequence reads: CASSPPVGANTEAFF. In DNA, the CDR3 is TGTGCCAGCTCACCACCGGTGGGGGCTAACACTGAAGCTTTCTTT.

The chain couples TRBV10-3 to TRBJ2-7; 9 nucleotides align to TRBD1. From germline, CDR1 is ENHRY and CDR2 SYGVKD. Trimming at V came to 4 bases and at J to 0 bases, leaving 1 base not matched to a gene. CDR3 length equals 14 residues. CDR3 coding DNA: TGTGCCATCAGTGTGGGACAGGGCTCCTACGAGCAGTACTTC. It translates to CAISVGQGSYEQYF.

This clone showed up just a few times. This chain links TRBV19 with TRBJ2-2, with TRBD1 matching over 7 bases. Germline V CDR1 and CDR2: LNHDA, SQIVND (reference sequence). This CDR3 is 15 amino acids long. J lost 5 bases, V lost 7 bases, and 10 bases had no gene match. CDR3 DNA: TGTGCCAGTAATCCATCGCGACAGGGTACCGGGGAGCTGTTTTTT. Translated, it gives CASNPSRQGTGELFF.

This clone was detected a few times. The V and J genes are TRBV7-8 and TRBJ2-7, with D perhaps matching TRBD1 (6 bases). The length of the CDR3 is 14 residues. Trimming removed 8 bases from V and 6 bases from J, with 20 bases in between. Germline CDR1 and CDR2: SGHVS and FQNEAQ. This CDR3 is CASQRSRGGLEQYF. As DNA, the CDR3 is TGTGCCAGCCAACGGAGCAGGGGTGGACTCGAGCAGTACTTC.

This clone came up a few times. V and J are TRBV7-8 and TRBJ2-3; the D gene is possibly TRBD2 (6 bases). Trimming took off 5 bases at V and 9 bases at J, with 15 bases between the two ends. The CDR3 is 13 amino acids. Germline lookup yields CDR1 SGHVS and CDR2 FQNEAQ. This CDR3 reads CASSRDGGATQYF. The CDR3 nucleotides are TGTGCCAGCAGCCGAGACGGGGGAGCCACGCAGTATTTT.

V is TRBV9 and J is TRBJ2-7; 8 bases are a match to TRBD2. J lost 2 bases, V lost 0 bases, and 10 bases had no gene match. Per germline, CDR1 SGDLS and CDR2 YYNGEE. The CDR3 covers 17 residues. The CDR3, as DNA: TGTGCCAGCAGCGTAGAAGGGCGGTCGGGGGGGCCCTACGAGCAGTACTTC. This sequence encodes CASSVEGRSGGPYEQYF.

Only a few counts were recorded for this clone. The same CDR3 is also encoded by other DNA sequences in this sample. V is TRBV3-1 (or the pseudogene TRBV3-2) and J is TRBJ1-6, with D tentatively TRBD1 (6 bases). Per germline, CDR1 LGHDT and CDR2 YNNKEL (reference sequence). CDR3 length: 15 amino acids. V dropped 4 bases and J dropped 7 bases, with 14 bases sitting between them. CDR3 nucleotides: TGTGCCAGCAGCCCCCGGCAGGGGCAAAATTCACCCCTCCACTTT. Residues: CASSPRQGQNSPLHF.

V is TRBV5-4 and J is TRBJ2-1; 9 nucleotides line up with TRBD2. Germline assignment: CDR1 SGHNT and CDR2 YYREEE (reference sequence). With 0 bases clipped from V and 7 bases from J, the junction kept 11 bases outside the gene matches. This CDR3 region has 17 residues. CDR3: CASSLAGGSGSGNEQFF. The CDR3 bases are TGTGCCAGCAGCTTGGCCGGGGGTAGCGGGAGCGGGAATGAGCAGTTCTTC.

The chain recombines TRBV6-5 with TRBJ1-1, with 7 bases fitting TRBD1. The trim removed 8 bases at V and 4 bases at J, leaving 7 bases unmatched. Germline loops: CDR1 MNHEY, CDR2 SVGAGI. This CDR3 region has 13 residues. DNA for the CDR3: TGTGCCAGCGGGATACAGGGGCTCACTGAAGCTTTCTTT. Translating it yields CASGIQGLTEAFF.

On this clone itself: A read error may account for a junction end that differs from germline. V and J are TRBV5-4 and TRBJ1-2; possible D gene TRBD1, 5 bases. Germline lookup yields CDR1 SGHNT and CDR2 YYREEE (reference sequence). The CDR3 is 13 residues long. The CDR3 region is CASSLDGKGRNAF. CDR3 nucleotides: TGTGCCAGCAGCTTGGATGGGAAGGGGCGTAATGCCTTC.

The gene calls are TRBV5-6 and TRBJ2-1; 9 bases agree with TRBD2. The germline gives CDR1 SGHDT, CDR2 YYEEEE. This CDR3 has 16 residues. The J segment lost 6 bases and the V segment lost 3 bases, leaving 10 bases of the junction unmatched. The DNA for the CDR3 is TGTGCCAGCAGCTCGGCCGGGACTAGCAGCTTCAATGAGCAGTTCTTC. It translates to CASSSAGTSSFNEQFF.

The gene calls are TRBV27 and TRBJ1-5; D is undetermined. The germline V gene encodes CDR1 MNHEY and CDR2 SMNVEV (reference sequence). The CDR3 covers 13 residues. V was cut by 3 bases and J by 6 bases, with 9 bases left in between. Here the CDR3 reads CASSLVGGQPQHF. The CDR3 DNA reads TGTGCCAGCAGTTTGGTAGGCGGTCAGCCCCAGCATTTT.

CDR3 loop: CASSSTRDTQYF. CDR3 bases: TGTGCCAGCAGCTCAACTCGGGATACGCAGTATTTT. The chain is built from TRBV5-5 and TRBJ2-3; D is unclear. The CDR3 loop spans 12 amino acids. CDR1 and CDR2 from the germline V gene are SGHKS and YYEKEE (reference sequence). V dropped 3 bases and J dropped 6 bases, with 8 bases sitting between them.

The rearrangement uses TRBV2 and TRBJ1-6; 8 bases align to TRBD1. The CDR3 is 15 amino acids. Germline lookup yields CDR1 SNHLY and CDR2 FYNNEI. The V and J ends lost 7 bases and 7 bases, in that order; junction bases with no gene match: 9. In nucleotides, the CDR3 is TGTGCCAGCAACAGGGGGGAGGGTCTCAATTCACCCCTCCACTTT. Encoded protein: CASNRGEGLNSPLHF.

This chain joins TRBV7-9 and TRBJ1-3, with TRBD1 matching over 8 bases. The CDR3 is 19 residues long. V was clipped by 5 bases and J by 0 bases; unmatched bases: 15. Per the germline V gene, CDR1 is SEHNR and CDR2 is FQNEAQ (reference sequence). CDR3 in DNA: TGTGCCAGCAGCGCACTAAAGCCAGGGGGCCGCTCCTCTGGAAACACCATATATTTT. Protein product: CASSALKPGGRSSGNTIYF.

The genes are TRBV21-1 and TRBJ1-2. TRBV21-1 is labeled a pseudogene. There are 11 residues in the CDR3. DNA of the CDR3: TGTGCCAGCAGCCCCCGGTGGGGCTACACCTTC. It encodes CASSPRWGYTF.

The gene calls are TRBV12-3 or TRBV12-4 and TRBJ2-3; D is unclear. V was pared by 4 bases and J by 6 bases, with 5 bases between. The CDR3 is 11 residues long. The CDR3: CASSSVDTQYF. The DNA of the CDR3 is TGTGCCAGCAGTTCAGTTGATACGCAGTATTTT.

The chain couples TRBV6-6 to TRBJ2-7, with D possibly TRBD2 on 5 matching bases. Germline CDR1 reads MNHNY; CDR2 reads SVGAGI (reference sequence). Trimming removed 6 bases at V and 2 bases at J, with 14 bases between. This CDR3 spans 14 amino acids. The CDR3 DNA reads as TGTGCCAGCAGGGACGGCGGGCCGCCCTACGAGCAGTACTTC. Translating it yields CASRDGGPPYEQYF.

This chain connects TRBV2 to TRBJ1-3, with D unclear. CDR3 length: 13 amino acids. V shed 6 bases and J shed 3 bases, with 9 bases lying between them. Germline-derived CDR1 and CDR2 are SNHLY and FYNNEI. The CDR3 reads CASSADFGNTIYF. The DNA for the CDR3 is TGTGCCAGCAGCGCCGACTTTGGAAACACCATATATTTT.

The chain has TRBV12-3 or TRBV12-4 and TRBJ1-2, with D perhaps TRBD1 (6 bases). V lost 10 bases and J 7 bases, leaving 19 bases between the germline ends. The length of the CDR3 is 13 residues. The CDR3 region is CAITLHDRSGYTF. In nucleotides, the CDR3 is TGTGCCATCACCCTTCATGACAGGTCTGGCTACACCTTC.

The V gene is TRBV6-5, the J gene TRBJ2-7; D ambiguous. Germline V lookup: CDR1 MNHEY, CDR2 SVGAGI. CDR3 length: 11 residues. Trimming pared 7 bases from V and 5 bases from J, leaving 9 bases between. In DNA, the CDR3 is TGTGCCAGCACTTCCAGAAACGAGCAGTACTTC. Translation gives CASTSRNEQYF.

V usage is TRBV11-2 and J usage is TRBJ1-1, with D possibly being TRBD1 (5 bases). Germline CDR1 SGHAT, CDR2 FQNNGV. V lost 5 bases, J lost 4 bases, and 23 bases lay in between. There are 17 residues in the CDR3. The CDR3 loop is CASSARQLHPEGTEAFF. The CDR3, as DNA: TGTGCCAGCAGCGCCCGACAGCTACACCCCGAAGGCACTGAAGCTTTCTTT.

The genes are TRBV6-2 or TRBV6-3 and TRBJ1-4; possible D gene TRBD1, 6 bases. From germline, CDR1 is MNHEY and CDR2 SVGEGT. The V end lost 6 bases, the J end lost 10 bases, and 24 bases lay between the germline ends. This CDR3 contains 16 residues. The CDR3 DNA is TGTGCCAGCAGCCTTCCTCAGGGGACGGGTAGAGGAAAACTGTTTTTT. Translation: CASSLPQGTGRGKLFF.